Presented here are 2 T cell receptor beta chains from one specimen sequenced in a study of regulatory T cells in long-lasting Graves disease. Described time point: newly diagnosed GD, antithyroid drugs for less than 3 months. RNA from PBMCs was the source of the TCR library. TCR beta libraries were built with iRepertoire HTBI primers and Arm-PCR of CDR3 regions. From the multiplex PCR reads, TCRdb called clonotypes with MiXCR, one entry per CDR3 protein. The sample carries about 560,000 distinct CDR3 sequences, 15% to 20% recorded once. These sequences were also reported in another study, on T cells in Graves' hyperthyroidism and ophthalmopathy.

The sample in question was peripheral blood mononuclear cells (PBMCs), obtained at new diagnosis, from a patient treated with antithyroid drugs. The source is a man between 18 and 35 years old with Graves disease.

V gene TRBV7-2 combines with J gene TRBJ1-3; 8 bases match TRBD1. This CDR3 spans 17 amino acids. In germline, CDR1 is SGHTA, CDR2 FQGNSA. J lost 0 bases, V lost 1 base, and 5 bases had no gene match. Here the CDR3 reads CASSLGSQGASGNTIYF. In nucleotides, the CDR3 is TGTGCCAGCAGCTTAGGGTCCCAGGGGGCCTCTGGAAACACCATATATTTT.

For this clonotype: A much larger clone is a single base away; this may be a read error. V is TRBV27 and J is TRBJ1-1; 9 bases line up with TRBD1. Trimming at V came to 3 bases and at J to 3 bases, leaving 5 bases not matched to a gene. The germline CDR1 and CDR2 sequences are MNHEY and SMNVEV (reference sequence). The CDR3 sequence is 15 residues long. Here the CDR3 reads CASSLDRGGYTEAFF. As DNA, the CDR3 is TGTGCCAGCAGTTTGGACAGGGGCGGGTACACTGAAGCTTTCTTT.